This T cell receptor (beta chain) was recorded in a study of shared clonotypes between healthy human individuals. Overall study results and limits: Some naive CD4 clonotypes, around 4.9%, turned up in common across a few donors. Compared with memory subsets, naive subsets generally had larger estimated richness. Among donors, clonotype sharing was expected to be affected by sequencing depth.

As concerns this clone: The antigen remains undetermined.

The authors ran the assay at deep level. The table came from immunoSEQ multiplex PCR; TCRdb's copy has only in-frame clones and leaves some out. The sample has 1,500,000 or so clones, approximately 98.5% seen once. The CDR3 sequence is 16 residues long. Trimming removed 0 bases at V and 0 bases at J, with 12 bases between. Germline loops: CDR1 SGHDN, CDR2 FVKESK. The sequence came from a man aged 25-45 years in good health. The chain has TRBV14 and TRBJ2-7, with a weak D call TRBD2 (5 bases). The sequenced sample was naive CD4+ T cells sorted from blood. The subset is: CD45RA+ positively selected. CDR3 coding DNA: TGTGCCAGCAGCCAAGATCGCGGGTCCATCTCCTACGAGCAGTACTTC. It is translated as CASSQDRGSISYEQYF. The whole variable domain, filled in from reference TRBV14 and TRBJ2-7, reads EAGVTQFPSHSVIEKGQTVTLRCDPISGHDNLYWYRRVMGKEIKFLLHFVKESKQDESGMPNNRFLAERTGGTYSTLKVQPAELEDSGVYFCASSQDRGSISYEQYFGPGTRLTVT.